This TCR beta chain stems from a study of cytomegalovirus exposure and HLA in healthy donors. V was cut by 4 bases and J by 5 bases, with 14 bases left in between. This CDR3 region has 14 residues. Germline V CDR1 and CDR2: SGHTA, FQGNSA. PCR primers comprised 60 Vbeta and 13 Jbeta primers. Sequencing used immunoSEQ multiplex PCR; TCRdb keeps in-frame clones, though not all of them. Found here are almost 200,000 clones, roughly 85% of them singletons; the top ten hold about 2.3%. The specimen sequenced was PBMCs. V is TRBV7-2 and J is TRBJ2-5; no clear D gene. The clonotype comes from a woman between 50 and 59 years old in good health and CMV-seronegative. As DNA, the CDR3 is TGTGCCAGCAGCTCCCCCGGGTCTGGGGAGACCCAGTACTTC. It is translated as CASSSPGSGETQYF. The full variable domain, completed using reference TRBV7-2 and TRBJ2-5, is GAGVSQSPSNKVTEKGKDVELRCDPISGHTALYWYRQSLGQGLEFLIYFQGNSAPDKSGLPSDRFSAERTGGSVSTLTIQRTQQEDSAVYLCASSSPGSGETQYFGPGTRLLVL.